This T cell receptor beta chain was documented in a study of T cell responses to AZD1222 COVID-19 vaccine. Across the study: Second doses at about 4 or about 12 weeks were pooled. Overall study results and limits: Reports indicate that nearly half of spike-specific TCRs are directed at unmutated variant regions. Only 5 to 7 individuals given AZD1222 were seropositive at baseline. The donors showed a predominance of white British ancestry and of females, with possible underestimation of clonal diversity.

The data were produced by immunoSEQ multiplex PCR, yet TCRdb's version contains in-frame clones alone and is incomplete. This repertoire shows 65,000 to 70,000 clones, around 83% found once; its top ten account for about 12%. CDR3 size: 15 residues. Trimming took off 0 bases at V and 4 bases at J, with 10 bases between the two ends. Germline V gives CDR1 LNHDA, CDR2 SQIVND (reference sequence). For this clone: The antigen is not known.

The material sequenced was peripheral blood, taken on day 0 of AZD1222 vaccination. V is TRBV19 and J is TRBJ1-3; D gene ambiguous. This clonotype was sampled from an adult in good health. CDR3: CASSIDGVRGNTIYF. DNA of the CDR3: TGTGCCAGTAGTATAGACGGAGTGAGAGGAAACACCATATATTTT.